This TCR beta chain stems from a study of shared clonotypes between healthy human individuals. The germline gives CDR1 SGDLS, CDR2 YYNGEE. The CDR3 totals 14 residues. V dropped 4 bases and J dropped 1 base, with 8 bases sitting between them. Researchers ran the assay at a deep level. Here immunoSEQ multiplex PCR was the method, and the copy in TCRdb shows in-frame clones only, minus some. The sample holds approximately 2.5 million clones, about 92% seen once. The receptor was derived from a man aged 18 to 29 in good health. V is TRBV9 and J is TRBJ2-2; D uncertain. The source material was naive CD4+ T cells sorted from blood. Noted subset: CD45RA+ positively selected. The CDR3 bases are TGTGCCAGCAGCCCTTGGAGGAACACCGGGGAGCTGTTTTTT. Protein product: CASSPWRNTGELFF.